These 13 T cell receptor beta chains were sequenced from one sample in a study of blood T cells in healthy people across ages. A second PCR, run for about 6 to 11 cycles, used a sample-barcoded 5' primer plus a J-beta primer mix. TCRdb analysed the 5' RACE reads with MiXCR anew, one entry per CDR3 protein. The repertoire has about 640,000 distinct CDR3 sequences, around three fifths of them found once; the top ten carry roughly 34%. Specimen: blood. Receptors were obtained from a man aged 60 to 69 in good health.

This clonotype has only one observation. The chain carries TRBV20-1 and TRBJ1-2; no reliable D call. The CDR3 runs 14 residues. V lost 1 base, J lost 3 bases, and 12 bases lay in between. Germline V gene sequence: CDR1 DFQATT, CDR2 SNEGSKA (reference sequence). The CDR3 region has the DNA TGCAGTGCTAGAGTGAGGGAGAACTACTATGGCTACACCTTC. Amino acids: CSARVRENYYGYTF.

The chain is built from TRBV15 and TRBJ1-5, with a weak D call TRBD1 (5 bases). The length of the CDR3 is 14 residues. The germline V gene encodes CDR1 LNHNV and CDR2 YYDKDF (reference sequence). V was pared by 2 bases and J by 5 bases, with 10 bases between. The CDR3 is CATSRRQLDQPQHF. Here the CDR3 DNA reads TGTGCCACCAGCAGACGACAGCTAGATCAGCCCCAGCATTTT.

This clonotype was observed a few times. The CDR3 protein is CASSYLTLETQYF. The CDR3 DNA follows: TGTGCCAGCAGCTACCTCACCCTGGAGACCCAGTACTTC. The chain uses TRBV11-2 and TRBJ2-5; D is uncertain. With 4 bases removed from V and 5 bases from J, the gap between germline ends came to 11 bases. Germline V CDR1 and CDR2: SGHAT, FQNNGV. This CDR3 comprises 13 residues.

The chain recombines TRBV9 with TRBJ2-1; D might be TRBD1 (6 bases). The better agreement between TRBJ2-7 and the DNA end casts doubt on the J call. This CDR3 has 17 residues. Germline V gene data show CDR1 as SGDLS and CDR2 as YYNGEE. CDR3 region: CASSVVPGQSSYNEQYF. DNA of the CDR3: TGTGCCAGCAGCGTAGTTCCGGGACAAAGCTCCTACAATGAGCAGTACTTC.

This clonotype was seen only a few times. The rearrangement links TRBV7-9 to TRBJ2-1, with a possible D match to TRBD1 (7 bases). V lost 5 bases, J lost 8 bases, and 19 bases lay in between. There are 15 residues in the CDR3. Per germline, CDR1 SEHNR and CDR2 FQNEAQ (reference sequence). The CDR3 here is CASSAHRGAGDEQFF. DNA for the CDR3: TGTGCCAGCAGCGCCCACAGGGGAGCGGGTGATGAGCAGTTCTTC.

The chain links TRBV29-1 to TRBJ1-3, with 7 bases identical to TRBD1. Looked up from germline, CDR1 is SQVTM and CDR2 is ANQGSEA. The CDR3 loop spans 15 amino acids. Trimming cost V 5 bases and J 2 bases; bases outside gene matches: 9. The DNA for the CDR3 is TGCAGCGTTTCACAGGGGCGGAAGGCTGGAAACACCATATATTTT. Residues: CSVSQGRKAGNTIYF.

The V call is TRBV29-1, the J call TRBJ2-1; D uncertain. CDR1 SQVTM and CDR2 ANQGSEA come from the germline V gene. V lost 7 bases and J 5 bases, leaving 12 bases between the germline ends. The CDR3 loop spans 12 amino acids. The CDR3 is CSAVWYNNEQFF. DNA for the CDR3: TGCAGCGCTGTGTGGTATAACAATGAGCAGTTCTTC.

The chain combines TRBV7-2 with TRBJ1-1; D remains ambiguous. Trimming removed 5 bases from V and 4 bases from J, with 11 bases in between. Germline V CDR1 and CDR2: SGHTA, FQGNSA. This CDR3 is 13 amino acids long. Here the CDR3 DNA reads TGTGCCAGCAGCCGAACCTCCCTCACTGAAGCTTTCTTT. Translated: CASSRTSLTEAFF.

V and J are TRBV10-3 and TRBJ2-5; the D gene is possibly TRBD2 (5 bases). Trimming took 3 bases from V and 4 from J, leaving 9 bases between them. This CDR3 region has 13 residues. Looked up from germline, CDR1 is ENHRY and CDR2 is SYGVKD. The CDR3 DNA reads as TGTGCCATCAGTGAAGAGGGTCCAGAGACCCAGTACTTC. Its protein is CAISEEGPETQYF.

The chain is built from TRBV7-2 and TRBJ2-7; 10 bases agree with TRBD2. This CDR3 is built from 15 residues. In germline, CDR1 is SGHTA, CDR2 FQGNSA. With V trimmed by 5 bases and J by 4 bases, 8 bases remained unmatched. The CDR3 reads CASSPELAGTYEQYF. The CDR3 DNA is TGTGCCAGCAGCCCGGAACTAGCGGGGACGTACGAGCAGTACTTC.

The chain carries TRBV12-3 or TRBV12-4 and TRBJ1-2; 8 bases match TRBD1. V shed 4 bases and J 3 bases; nucleotides not matched to a gene: 7. The CDR3 has 15 residues. The CDR3 loop is CASSSLQGGDYGYTF. The DNA for the CDR3 is TGTGCCAGCAGTTCCCTACAGGGGGGGGACTATGGCTACACCTTC.

The gene calls are TRBV5-1 and TRBJ2-5; no definite D call. The CDR3 is 14 residues long. The V and J ends lost 4 bases and 3 bases respectively, with 13 bases between them. Per the germline V gene, CDR1 is SGHRS and CDR2 is YFSETQ. This CDR3 reads CASSGNSLEETQYF. CDR3 bases: TGCGCCAGCAGCGGGAACTCCCTGGAAGAGACCCAGTACTTC. Based on the CDR3 plus reference TRBV5-1 and TRBJ2-5, the full variable domain is KAGVTQTPRYLIKTRGQQVTLSCSPISGHRSVSWYQQTPGQGLQFLFEYFSETQRNKGNFPGRFSGRQFSNSRSEMNVSTLELGDSALYLCASSGNSLEETQYFGPGTRLLVL.

The rearrangement uses TRBV6-1 and TRBJ1-4, with 11 bases matching TRBD1. The junction had 7 bases not matched to a gene; V was cut back by 8 bases and J by 8 bases. The CDR3 runs 14 residues. Germline V gene lookup returns CDR1 MNHNS and CDR2 SASEGT. The CDR3 here is CASRDRGIWEKLFF. The CDR3 nucleotides read TGTGCCAGCCGGGACAGGGGGATTTGGGAAAAACTGTTTTTT.